This T cell receptor (beta chain) was identified in a study of OX40 agonist ivuxolimab in advanced cancers. V lost 7 bases and J lost 2, with 14 bases in between. Germline V gives CDR1 SGHVS, CDR2 FQNEAQ. The CDR3 totals 15 residues. The method was immunoSEQ multiplex PCR; TCRdb's version includes in-frame clones alone and lacks a portion of them. In the table there are about 68,000 clones, about 93% of which are singletons. The material sequenced was CD4+ or CD8+ T cells sorted from blood, taken in a trial of the OX40 agonist ivuxolimab. The chain combines TRBV7-8 with TRBJ2-2; D gene unclear. This sequence was found in an adult with an advanced solid tumor such as melanoma, head and neck, liver or kidney cancer. The CDR3 DNA reads TGTGCCAGCATCGACTGGAACTTAAACACCGGGGAGCTGTTTTTT. It codes for CASIDWNLNTGELFF.